The clone carrying this TCR beta chain was observed at least ten times. Its antigen is not identified. TCRdb reanalyzed the PCR reads with MiXCR. The table lists roughly 22,000 clones, 13% of them singletons. The data stem from a study of metastatic and nonmetastatic thyroid tumors. Study details: Across blood and tumor or nodule tissue, repertoires from malignant and benign thyroid patients were compared with one another. Overall study findings and caveats: Across blood and tumor, TCR beta diversity in malignant thyroid tumors was reportedly significantly higher than in benign nodules.

No patient received treatment before thyroid surgery. CDR1 DFQATT and CDR2 SNEGSKA come from the germline V gene (reference sequence). The V and J ends lost 0 bases and 5 bases respectively, with 16 bases between them. The CDR3 spans 15 residues. J is TRBJ2-5 and V is TRBV20-1; D is unresolved. The clonotype was recovered from a female donor with papillary thyroid cancer or a benign thyroid nodule (not recorded which). Some clones in this sample may be carry-over from other donors' samples. The sample taken for sequencing was blood. CDR3 residues: CSARDRFALLETQYF. CDR3 DNA sequence: TGCAGTGCTAGAGATAGGTTCGCGCTGTTGGAGACCCAGTACTTC.